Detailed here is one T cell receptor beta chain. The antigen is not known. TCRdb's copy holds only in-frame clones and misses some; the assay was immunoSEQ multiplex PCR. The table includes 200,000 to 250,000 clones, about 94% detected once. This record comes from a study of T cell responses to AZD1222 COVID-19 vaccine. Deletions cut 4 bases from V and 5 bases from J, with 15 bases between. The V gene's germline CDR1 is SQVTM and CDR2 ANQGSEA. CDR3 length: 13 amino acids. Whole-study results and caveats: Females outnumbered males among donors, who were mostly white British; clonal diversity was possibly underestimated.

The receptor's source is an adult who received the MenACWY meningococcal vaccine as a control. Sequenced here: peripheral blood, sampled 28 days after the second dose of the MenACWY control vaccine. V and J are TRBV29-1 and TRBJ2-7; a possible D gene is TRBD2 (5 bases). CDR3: CSVVGGSVHEQYF. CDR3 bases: TGCAGCGTTGTAGGCGGGTCTGTTCACGAGCAGTACTTC.